This record concerns one TCR beta chain sequence. This clone was seen just once. This receptor's antigen is unknown. No much larger clonotype is one base removed from it; base qualities were not supplied. The junction carries 8 bases between V and J, which are trimmed by 3 bases and 5 bases respectively. Measured from the cysteine to the phenylalanine, the CDR3 is 13 residues long. Kept here is only the CDR3 DNA, which spans 39 bases and is read in frame from base 1. Looking up the germline V gene yields CDR1 SGHTA and CDR2 FQGTGA. The sample comes from a study of cytomegalovirus exposure and HLA in healthy donors (dated by TCRdb to about 2017). Concerning the study at large: An earlier analysis of 587 of the donors reported 250 to 300 Gb of sequence data and 90 million to 120 million unique TCR beta sequences obtained from 150 million to 200 million T cells. An early release covering 500 to 750 HLA-typed donors comprised about 300 gigabases of sequencing data and tens of millions of unique TCR sequences. Of the roughly 400 genotyped donors, approximately 83% fell in the genetic ancestry cluster associated with self-reported Caucasian donors. The study aimed to test whether signatures of past pathogen exposure could be identified by cataloging public T cell receptors. Using immunosequencing, the study profiled T cell repertoires from about 650 subjects and related those repertoires to cytomegalovirus serostatus. Besides the first cohort of some 670 subjects, a separate validation cohort made up of 95 to 150 different subjects was used. The study combined high-throughput TCR immunosequencing, statistical association of individual TCRs with disease status, and machine learning to predict cytomegalovirus infection status. A later analysis re-examined previously published TCR beta repertoires from several hundred donors and added high-resolution HLA genotyping to investigate patterns of TCR occurrence. Rather than drawing on any new phenotypic data, the later analysis identified candidate immune exposures from TCR beta sequences and the way those sequences occurred across donors. An earlier analysis of fewer than 700 of the donors applied high-throughput TCR beta sequencing to assess whether each TCR beta V gene segment acted as functional or pseudogenic. Alongside the repertoire data, information on donor age, sex, ethnicity and CMV serostatus was compiled. A later genetic analysis used genome-wide SNP genotypes for 398 of the 666 donors, treating that subset as a discovery cohort. Every discovery cohort repertoire had been produced on one sequencing platform. HLA typing included class I and class II loci at four-digit resolution. Typing coverage differed by locus: A, B, C, DRB1 and DQB1 were typed in about 629-630 donors, DQA1 in 500 to 550, DPA1 in roughly 590, and DPB1 in 400 to 490. Four to six DR-DQ haplotypes were handled as single units for association and clustering because linkage in the cohort was strong. Across 300 to 500 genotyped donors of the cohort, an average of roughly 250,000 unique TCR beta nucleotide sequences per donor were sequenced, and roughly 20% of those sequences were non-productive. The full study reports these points: In a later analysis, most CMV-associated TCR beta chains were found to appear HLA-restricted, with HLA associations seemingly driven largely by CMV exposure. A cluster of highly shared sequence variants was judged likely to be a technical artifact of the sequencing pipeline. According to a later genetic analysis, donors in an Asian-associated ancestry cluster had fewer N-insertions in productive TCRs than the approximately 630-donor mean. A later analysis found that HLA-associated TCR beta chains were more clonally expanded and had lower generation probabilities than equally common non-associated chains. The classifier was reported to diagnose cytomegalovirus status with high specificity and sensitivity in both the original cohort and the validation cohort. Several of the top co-occurrence clusters appeared to be linked to parvovirus B19, influenza, CMV and Epstein-Barr virus, according to a later analysis. In an earlier analysis of about 540 of the donors, most TCR beta V segments were observed in productive rearrangements about 90% or about 30% of the time, broadly matching IMGT annotations. Some IMGT-functional V segments, including TRBV6-2 and TRBV6-3, could not be distinguished by the 87-base-pair reads and were therefore excluded. The authors suggested that the approach could potentially be extended to other disease states and immunological phenotypes. Across donors, most TCR sequences were observed very rarely, whereas some public TCRs were present in many individuals. A later analysis associated roughly 17,000 TCR beta sequences with specific HLA alleles at a false discovery rate of 0.05. The study gave a list of about 150 TCR beta chains associated with cytomegalovirus. Roughly uniform sequencing depth across donors was assumed in presence/absence analyses, although this assumption may not hold. Because counts were too low, roughly 17 rarely observed V segments, including chromosome 9 orphons, were left out of the earlier analysis of 587 of the donors. Correlated functional status among segregating V segments might reflect linkage disequilibrium, but an unknown experimental factor could not be ruled out. Assigning TCR associations to individual alleles was difficult when HLA alleles, especially DR and DQ, strongly co-occurred. Three of the identified cytomegalovirus-associated TCR beta chains were confirmed in vitro to be specific for cytomegalovirus antigens. A further reported finding was that TCR beta sequences accurately predicted the HLA-A and HLA-B alleles for most subjects in the first cohort. Because some donors lacked HLA typing at each locus, the association tests relied only on the typed subset. In a later analysis, the rate of TCR association differed among HLA loci, with DRB1 alleles having the most associated TCRs and HLA-C alleles having the fewest. In a later genetic analysis, a missense DCLRE1C variant was associated with V-gene and J-gene trimming of TCR beta chains, and the association was replicated in an independent cohort. Only TCR beta chains were sequenced in this cohort, and the absence of alpha or paired-chain data limited detectable features. CMV serostatus was the only immune exposure information available for the cohort.

Receptors were amplified or captured by the immunoSEQ multiplex PCR assay. The multiplex PCR relied on a mix of 60 forward primers for TCR Vbeta segments and 13 reverse primers for TCR Jbeta segments. The CDR3 region of rearranged TCR beta genes was amplified from genomic DNA by a multiplex PCR assay. The amplified TCR beta libraries were sequenced on the Illumina HiSeq System as 87-base-pair reads. Regarding the original processing steps: In a later analysis, some 80 million unique TCR beta chains were counted across the approximately 670 repertoires, and about 9.9 million of these chains were shared by at least two donors. Raw reads were error-corrected and collapsed into unique sequences with a nearest-neighbor algorithm that merged closely related sequences to remove PCR and sequencing errors. V, D and J gene segments were assigned by aligning CDR3 sequences to IMGT reference sequences. Each retained sequence needed at least a six-nucleotide match to both a V gene segment and a J gene segment. A rearrangement counted as productive if the CDR3 had no stop codons and remained in frame with V and J, and every other rearrangement counted as non-productive. Following IMGT convention, CDR3 was defined as the stretch from the second conserved V-encoded cysteine up to the conserved J-encoded phenylalanine. The earlier analysis of about 640 of the donors excluded any sequence lacking an unambiguous match to a single V gene segment. An earlier analysis of a few hundred of the donors called V segments functional above 56.7% productive rearrangements and segregating when the between-donor standard deviation exceeded 5%. To diagnose cytomegalovirus status from the catalog of TCR beta chain sequences, a statistical classification framework was built. A later analysis assigned V and J genes by comparing TCR nucleotide sequences with IMGT/GENE-DB human TR gene sequences. The TCRdist pipeline was used in a later analysis to assign CDR3 sequences and most-parsimonious VDJ recombination scenarios. A later analysis defined each TCR beta chain by its CDR3 amino acid sequence plus V-gene family, and excluded reads lacking a unique V-gene family. A later analysis removed several hundred highly shared, low-generation-probability nucleotide sequences to deal with suspected cross-contamination and a sequencing artifact. In a later analysis, a clonal expansion index for each public chain was calculated from normalized within-repertoire ranks of inferred template counts. A later analysis computed generation probabilities with a VDJ recombination model fitted to out-of-frame rearrangements, and checked the results against IGoR. In a later analysis, TCR-TCR, TCR-HLA and TCR-CMV co-occurrence was scored with hypergeometric tests, and a repertoire-size bias correction was applied to TCR pairs. False discovery rates were estimated in a later analysis by permuting HLA or CMV assignments 20 times. In a later analysis, co-occurring TCRs were grouped using DBSCAN, and TCRdist sequence similarity was added for clustering within HLA-allele-positive subsets. Repertoires with fewer than 30,000 or more than 120,000 public chains, plus five repertoires with anomalous nucleotide sharing, were excluded from co-occurrence clustering. TCRdb took this table from immuneACCESS and kept in-frame rearrangements with V and J called. Such tables lack part of the clones; where checked against another copy, unresolved V genes explain under half of the gap, and the rest is unexplained. Clone size and V and J calls were adopted from that table, with D and trimming inferred from the DNA. The sample includes about 130,000 clones, with around 80% observed a single time. The ten largest clones represent about 1.8% of the sample.

In total, roughly 710 healthy bone marrow donors made up the cohort. All cohort members were sampled while nominally healthy, although unrecorded immune exposures were likely present. The donor was CMV seronegative and was included in the group of a few hundred seronegative cohort members. A peripheral blood sample was provided by each donor, and peripheral blood mononuclear cells were used for TCR beta sequencing. Genomic DNA extraction from the blood cell samples was performed with the Qiagen DNeasy Blood Extraction Kit. The chain links TRBV7-3 with TRBJ2-1; too little of a D gene remains to name it. The clonotype was recovered from a woman aged 40 to 50 in good health and CMV-seronegative. Sequencing was carried out using PBMCs. The nucleotide sequence is given as TGTGCCAGCAGCTTTTATCTTCACAATGAGCAGTTCTTC. Translation gives CASSFYLHNEQFF.